This T cell receptor (beta chain) appears in the sequencing data of a study of T cell changes during pregnancy in multiple sclerosis. Sequenced by immunoSEQ multiplex PCR; TCRdb stores in-frame clones only, minus some. The sample has over 35,000 clones; roughly 91% are singletons. This CDR3 has 16 amino acids. V lost 2 bases and J lost 6, with 19 bases in between. Germline lookup yields CDR1 MNHNY and CDR2 SVGAGI (reference sequence). The V and J genes are TRBV6-6 and TRBJ1-2; D might be TRBD1 (5 bases). The sequencing here drew on CD8+ T cells from peripheral blood mononuclear cells, taken in the first trimester of pregnancy. The sequence came from a female donor with multiple sclerosis, enrolled in a pregnancy study. CDR3 DNA sequence: TGTGCCAGCAGTTACCCACGGACATGGTACATGGATGGCTACACCTTC. It is translated as CASSYPRTWYMDGYTF.